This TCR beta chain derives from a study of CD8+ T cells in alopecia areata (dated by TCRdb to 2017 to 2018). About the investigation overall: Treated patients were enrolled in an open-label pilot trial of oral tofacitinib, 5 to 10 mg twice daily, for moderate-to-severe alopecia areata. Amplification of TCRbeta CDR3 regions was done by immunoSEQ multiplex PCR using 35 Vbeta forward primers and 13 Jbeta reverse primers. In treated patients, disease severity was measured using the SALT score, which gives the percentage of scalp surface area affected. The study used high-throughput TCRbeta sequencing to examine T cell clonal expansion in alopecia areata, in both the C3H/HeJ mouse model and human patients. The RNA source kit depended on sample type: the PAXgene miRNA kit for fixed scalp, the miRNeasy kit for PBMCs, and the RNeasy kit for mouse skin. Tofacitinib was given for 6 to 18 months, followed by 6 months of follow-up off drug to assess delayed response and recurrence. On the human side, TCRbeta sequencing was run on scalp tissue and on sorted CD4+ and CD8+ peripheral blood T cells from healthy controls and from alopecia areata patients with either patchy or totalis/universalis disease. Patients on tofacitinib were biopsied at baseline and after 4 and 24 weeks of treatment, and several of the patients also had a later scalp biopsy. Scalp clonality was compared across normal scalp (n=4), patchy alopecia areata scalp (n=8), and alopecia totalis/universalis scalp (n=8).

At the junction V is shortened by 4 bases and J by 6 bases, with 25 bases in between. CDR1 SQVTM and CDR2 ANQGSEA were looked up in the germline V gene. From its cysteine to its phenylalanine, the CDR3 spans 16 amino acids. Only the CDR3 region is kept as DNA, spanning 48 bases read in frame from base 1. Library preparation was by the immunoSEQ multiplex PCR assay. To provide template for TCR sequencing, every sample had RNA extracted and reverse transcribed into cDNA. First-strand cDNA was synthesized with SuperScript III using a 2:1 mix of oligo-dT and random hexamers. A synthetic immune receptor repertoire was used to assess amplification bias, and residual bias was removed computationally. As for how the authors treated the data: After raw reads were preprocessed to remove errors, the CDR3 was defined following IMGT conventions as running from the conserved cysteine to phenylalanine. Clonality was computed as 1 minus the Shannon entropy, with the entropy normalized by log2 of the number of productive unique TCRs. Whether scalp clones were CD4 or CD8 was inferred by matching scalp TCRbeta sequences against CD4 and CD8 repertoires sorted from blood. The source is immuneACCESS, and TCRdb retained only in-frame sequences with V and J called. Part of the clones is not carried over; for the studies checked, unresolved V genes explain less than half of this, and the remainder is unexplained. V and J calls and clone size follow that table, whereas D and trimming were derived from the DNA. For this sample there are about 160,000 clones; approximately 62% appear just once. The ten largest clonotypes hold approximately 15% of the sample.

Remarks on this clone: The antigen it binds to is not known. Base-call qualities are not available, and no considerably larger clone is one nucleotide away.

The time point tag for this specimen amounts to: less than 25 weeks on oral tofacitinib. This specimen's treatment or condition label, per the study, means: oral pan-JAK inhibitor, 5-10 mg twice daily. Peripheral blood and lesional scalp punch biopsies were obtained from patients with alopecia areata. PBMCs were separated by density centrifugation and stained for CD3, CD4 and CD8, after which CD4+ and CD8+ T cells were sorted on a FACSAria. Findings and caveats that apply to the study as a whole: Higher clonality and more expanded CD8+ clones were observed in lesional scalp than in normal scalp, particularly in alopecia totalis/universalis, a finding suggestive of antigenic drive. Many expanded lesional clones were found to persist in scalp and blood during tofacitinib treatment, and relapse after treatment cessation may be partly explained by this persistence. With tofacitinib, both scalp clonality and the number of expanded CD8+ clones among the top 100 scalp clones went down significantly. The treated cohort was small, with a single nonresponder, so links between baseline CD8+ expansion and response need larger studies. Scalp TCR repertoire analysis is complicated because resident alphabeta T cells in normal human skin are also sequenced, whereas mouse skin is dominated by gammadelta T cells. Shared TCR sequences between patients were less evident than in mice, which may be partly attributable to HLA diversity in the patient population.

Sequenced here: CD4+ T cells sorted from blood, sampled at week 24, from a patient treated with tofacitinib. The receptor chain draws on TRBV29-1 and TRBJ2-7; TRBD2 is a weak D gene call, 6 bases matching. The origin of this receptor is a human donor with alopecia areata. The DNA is TGCAGCGTTGGGGGTATGGGTGGACCGGCGGGGAGCGAGCAGTACTTC. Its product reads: CSVGGMGGPAGSEQYF.